One sample yielded the 16 T cell receptor beta chains listed below, sequenced in a study of blood T cell repertoires in COVID-19. Profiled with immunoSEQ multiplex PCR; TCRdb holds only in-frame clones, not every one. The data show under 200,000 clones, under 85% seen once. The sample taken for sequencing was peripheral blood. The receptors stem from a woman of 80 years or more with acute or convalescent COVID-19.

The J gene is TRBJ1-2, the V gene TRBV6-5; 10 positions agree with TRBD1. CDR3 length: 14 residues. CDR1 and CDR2 (germline): MNHEY, SVGAGI. V was clipped by 4 bases and J by 4 bases; unmatched bases: 3. The CDR3 DNA reads TGTGCCAGCAGTTGGGGACAGGGGACCTATGGCTACACCTTC. Translating gives CASSWGQGTYGYTF.

This clone was seen more than once but under ten times. CDR3 loop: CASSQVNKREVRTGELFF. In DNA, the CDR3 is TGTGCCAGCAGCCAAGTGAACAAGCGGGAGGTGAGGACCGGGGAGCTGTTTTTT. This chain connects TRBV3-1 (or the pseudogene TRBV3-2) to TRBJ2-2, with 9 bases aligning to TRBD2. The CDR3 extends over 18 amino acids. Trimming cost V 1 base and J 5 bases; bases outside gene matches: 11. Germline V CDR1 and CDR2: LGHDT, YNNKEL (reference sequence).

The chain links TRBV4-2 to TRBJ2-7; D might be TRBD2 (5 bases). CDR3 size: 14 residues. V was clipped by 0 bases and J by 2 bases, with 8 bases between them. Germline loops: CDR1 LGHNA, CDR2 YNFKEQ. CDR3 coding DNA: TGTGCCAGCAGCCAAGATCCGGGAACCTACGAGCAGTACTTC. It specifies CASSQDPGTYEQYF.

This clone has more than one count but fewer than ten. This chain joins TRBV10-2 and TRBJ2-7; D unclear. The CDR3 runs 10 residues. CDR1 is WSHSY, CDR2 SAAADI, per germline. The V and J ends lost 8 bases and 6 bases respectively, with 8 bases between them. CDR3 coding DNA: TGCGCCAGCGCCTATAGCGAGCAGTACTTC. The encoded protein is CASAYSEQYF.

V is TRBV5-1 and J is TRBJ1-2, with D perhaps matching TRBD1 (6 bases). The CDR3 has 14 amino acids. The V gene lost 0 bases and the J gene lost 8 bases, with 14 bases spanning the gap. Germline CDR1 is SGHRS and CDR2 is YFSETQ. CDR3 bases: TGCGCCAGCAGCTTGGTAGTACAGGGTGGAGGCTACACCTTC. Translating it yields CASSLVVQGGGYTF.

The chain links TRBV3-1 (or the pseudogene TRBV3-2) to TRBJ1-5, with D possibly matching TRBD1 (5 bases). Germline loops: CDR1 LGHDT, CDR2 YNNKEL (reference sequence). V was trimmed by 4 bases and J by 0 bases, leaving 13 bases between them. The CDR3 contains 16 residues. The CDR3 sequence: CASSPGRGYSNQPQHF. For the CDR3, the DNA is TGTGCCAGCAGCCCGGGGAGGGGTTATAGCAATCAGCCCCAGCATTTT.

This clone was seen only a few times. The chain links TRBV19 to TRBJ1-1; 7 bases fit TRBD1. Germline CDR1 reads LNHDA; CDR2 reads SQIVND (reference sequence). V dropped 6 bases and J dropped 6; count of bases not matched to a gene: 10. The CDR3 extends over 14 amino acids. CDR3 sequence: CASRTLGQFSEAFF. The CDR3 DNA follows: TGTGCCAGTAGGACATTGGGACAGTTCTCTGAAGCTTTCTTT. The whole variable domain, remainder taken from reference TRBV19 and TRBJ1-1, is DGGITQSPKYLFRKEGQNVTLSCEQNLNHDAMYWYRQDPGQGLRLIYYSQIVNDFQKGDIAEGYSVSREKKESFPLTVTSAQKNPTAFYLCASRTLGQFSEAFFGQGTRLTVV.

A single count supports this clone. The rearrangement links TRBV10-3 to TRBJ1-2; D call uncertain. Germline loops: CDR1 ENHRY, CDR2 SYGVKD. Trimming took 0 bases from V and 5 from J, leaving 7 bases between them. The CDR3 runs to 13 residues. CDR3: CAISESTRYGYTF. For the CDR3, the DNA is TGTGCCATCAGTGAGTCGACTCGTTATGGCTACACCTTC.

The CDR3 DNA reads TGTGCCAGCAGCCTGTACAGGGTCGAGGCTGGCGAGCAGTACTTC. As protein: CASSLYRVEAGEQYF. The J gene is TRBJ2-7, the V gene TRBV5-6, with TRBD1 as a possible D gene (6 bases). The germline V gene has CDR1 SGHDT and CDR2 YYEEEE. CDR3 size: 15 residues. The V end was cut by 4 bases, the J end by 6 bases, with 20 bases between.

The rearrangement uses TRBV27 and TRBJ1-1; 7 bases align to TRBD1. This CDR3 spans 15 amino acids. The trim removed 0 bases at V and 3 bases at J, leaving 4 bases unmatched. Germline CDR1 and CDR2: MNHEY and SMNVEV (reference sequence). CDR3 bases: TGTGCCAGCAGTTTATCAGGGGGCCCATACACTGAAGCTTTCTTT. Amino acid sequence: CASSLSGGPYTEAFF.

The table lists this clone with a count of one. The CDR3 sequence is CASSLRQGLTEAFF. CDR3 DNA sequence: TGCGCCAGCAGCTTGAGGCAGGGGCTCACTGAAGCTTTCTTT. The genes are TRBV5-1 and TRBJ1-1; TRBD1 might be the D (6 bases). The V end lost 1 base, the J end lost 4 bases, and 11 bases lay between the germline ends. The CDR3 spans 14 residues. CDR1 and CDR2 (germline): SGHRS, YFSETQ.

This clone was detected a few times. V gene TRBV7-6 combines with J gene TRBJ2-6, with D maybe TRBD2 (5 bases). Between the trimmed V and J ends, which lost 1 base and 0 bases, there was a span of 10 bases. Per germline, CDR1 SGHVS and CDR2 FNYEAQ. The CDR3 is 17 amino acids. The CDR3 DNA is TGTGCCAGCAGCTTAGGGCTCCGGGGCTCTGGGGCCAACGTCCTGACTTTC. Its protein is CASSLGLRGSGANVLTF.

The CDR3 here is CASSRLNTETQYF. For the CDR3, the DNA is TGTGCCAGTAGTAGACTAAATACGGAGACCCAGTACTTC. This rearrangement joins TRBV19 to TRBJ2-5; a possible D gene is TRBD2 (5 bases). V lost 4 bases, J lost 5 bases, and 11 bases lay in between. CDR1 and CDR2 from the germline V gene are LNHDA and SQIVND (reference sequence). The CDR3 has 13 amino acids.

The gene calls are TRBV6-1 and TRBJ1-6, with no clear D. CDR1 and CDR2 (germline): MNHNS, SASEGT. V lost 1 base and J lost 7, with 17 bases in between. The CDR3 runs to 17 residues. DNA of the CDR3: TGTGCCAGCAGTGAAGGGTGGCAAGGTGAGCGGAATTCACCCCTCCACTTT. Amino acid sequence: CASSEGWQGERNSPLHF.

In regard to this clone: An end of the junction differs from the germline gene, which may be a read error. The chain couples TRBV4-2 to TRBJ1-2, with 10 bases identical to TRBD1. Germline CDR1 reads LGHNA; CDR2 reads YNFKEQ. CDR3 size: 15 residues. Written as DNA, the CDR3 is TGTGCCAGCAGACAAGACGGACAGGGGGAGTATGGCTACACCTTC. Translated, it gives CASRQDGQGEYGYTF.

A few counts support this clone. The CDR3 DNA sequence: TGTGCCAGCAGTGTAACTGGGGCCAACGTCCTGACTTTC. Protein product: CASSVTGANVLTF. The V gene is TRBV2, the J gene TRBJ2-6; D is unclear. Trimming cost V 4 bases and J 2 bases, with 3 bases left between them. This CDR3 is built from 13 residues. Germline V gene sequence: CDR1 SNHLY, CDR2 FYNNEI.